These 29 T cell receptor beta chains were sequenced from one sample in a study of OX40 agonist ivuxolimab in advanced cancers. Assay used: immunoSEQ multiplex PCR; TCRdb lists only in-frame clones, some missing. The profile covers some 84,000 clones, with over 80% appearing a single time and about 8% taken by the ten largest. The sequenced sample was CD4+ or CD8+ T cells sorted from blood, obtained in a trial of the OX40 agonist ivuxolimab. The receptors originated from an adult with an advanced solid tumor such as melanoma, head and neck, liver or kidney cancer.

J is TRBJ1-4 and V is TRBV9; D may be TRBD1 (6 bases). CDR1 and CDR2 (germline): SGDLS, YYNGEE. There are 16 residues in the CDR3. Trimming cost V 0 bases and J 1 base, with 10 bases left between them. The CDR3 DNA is TGTGCCAGCAGCGTAGGAGGGACATTAACTAATGAAAAACTGTTTTTT. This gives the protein CASSVGGTLTNEKLFF.

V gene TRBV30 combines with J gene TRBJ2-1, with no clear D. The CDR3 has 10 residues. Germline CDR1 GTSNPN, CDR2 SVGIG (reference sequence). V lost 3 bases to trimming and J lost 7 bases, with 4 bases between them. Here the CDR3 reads CAWSGNEQFF. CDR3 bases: TGTGCCTGGAGCGGAAATGAGCAGTTCTTC.

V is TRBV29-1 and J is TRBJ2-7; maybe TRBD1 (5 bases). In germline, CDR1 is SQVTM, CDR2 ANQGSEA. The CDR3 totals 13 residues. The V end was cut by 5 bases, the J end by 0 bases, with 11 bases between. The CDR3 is CSVTDKTSYEQYF. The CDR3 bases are TGCAGCGTTACGGACAAGACCTCCTACGAGCAGTACTTC.

The CDR3 nucleotides are TGTGCCAGCAGCCAAGGGTACTCCGGAAGGGACTATGGCTACACCTTC. Translated, it gives CASSQGYSGRDYGYTF. This chain links TRBV27 with TRBJ1-2; D is ambiguous. The CDR3 loop spans 16 amino acids. The germline V and J ends were trimmed by 6 bases and 3 bases, with 20 bases remaining between them. Per the germline V gene, CDR1 is MNHEY and CDR2 is SMNVEV (reference sequence).

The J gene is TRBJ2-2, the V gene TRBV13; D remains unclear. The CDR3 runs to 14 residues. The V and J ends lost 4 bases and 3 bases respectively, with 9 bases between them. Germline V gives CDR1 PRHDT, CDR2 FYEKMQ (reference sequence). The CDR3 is CASSSGQDTGELFF. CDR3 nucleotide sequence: TGTGCCAGCAGCTCAGGTCAGGACACCGGGGAGCTGTTTTTT.

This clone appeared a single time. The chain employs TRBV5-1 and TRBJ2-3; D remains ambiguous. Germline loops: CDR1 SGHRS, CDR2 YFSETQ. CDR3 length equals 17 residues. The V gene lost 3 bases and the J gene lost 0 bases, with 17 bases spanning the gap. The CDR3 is CASSSYTALSSTDTQYF. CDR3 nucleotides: TGCGCCAGCAGCTCCTATACGGCCCTTTCTAGCACAGATACGCAGTATTTT.

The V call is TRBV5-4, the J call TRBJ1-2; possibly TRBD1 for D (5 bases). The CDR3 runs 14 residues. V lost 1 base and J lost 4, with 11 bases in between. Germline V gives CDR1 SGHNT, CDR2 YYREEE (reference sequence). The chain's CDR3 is CASSLSGTPYGYTF. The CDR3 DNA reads TGTGCCAGCAGCTTGTCCGGGACCCCCTATGGCTACACCTTC.

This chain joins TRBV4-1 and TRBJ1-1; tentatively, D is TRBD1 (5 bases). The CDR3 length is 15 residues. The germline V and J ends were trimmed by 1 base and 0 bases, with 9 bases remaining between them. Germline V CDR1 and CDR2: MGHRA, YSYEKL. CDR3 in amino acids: CASSQVGGMNTEAFF. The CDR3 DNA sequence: TGCGCCAGCAGCCAAGTGGGGGGGATGAACACTGAAGCTTTCTTT.

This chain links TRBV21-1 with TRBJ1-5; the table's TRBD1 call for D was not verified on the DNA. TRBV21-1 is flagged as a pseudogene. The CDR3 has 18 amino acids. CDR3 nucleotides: TGTGCCAGCAGCAGGGCCGGACAGGGGGGCGCAAGCGGTCAGCCCCAGCATTTT. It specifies CASSRAGQGGASGQPQHF.

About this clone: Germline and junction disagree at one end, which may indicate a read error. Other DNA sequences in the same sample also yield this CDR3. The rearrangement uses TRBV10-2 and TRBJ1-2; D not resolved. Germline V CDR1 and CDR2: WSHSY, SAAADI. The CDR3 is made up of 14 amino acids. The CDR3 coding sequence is TGCGCCAGCAGTGAGTTAGCCAATAACTATGGCTACACCTTT. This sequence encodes CASSELANNYGYTF.

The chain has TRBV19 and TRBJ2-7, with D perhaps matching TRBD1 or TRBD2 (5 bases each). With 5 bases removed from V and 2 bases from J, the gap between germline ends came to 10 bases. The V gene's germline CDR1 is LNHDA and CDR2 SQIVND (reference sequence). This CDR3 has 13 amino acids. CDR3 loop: CASSEGIPYEQYF. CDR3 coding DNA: TGTGCCAGTAGTGAGGGGATTCCCTACGAGCAGTACTTC.

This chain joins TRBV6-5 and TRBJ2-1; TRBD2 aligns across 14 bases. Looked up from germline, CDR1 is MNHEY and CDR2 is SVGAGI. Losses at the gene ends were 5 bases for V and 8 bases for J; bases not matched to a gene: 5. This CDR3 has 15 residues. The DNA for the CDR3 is TGTGCCAGCAGTCTATCGGGACTAGCGGGGGATGAGCAGTTCTTC. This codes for CASSLSGLAGDEQFF.

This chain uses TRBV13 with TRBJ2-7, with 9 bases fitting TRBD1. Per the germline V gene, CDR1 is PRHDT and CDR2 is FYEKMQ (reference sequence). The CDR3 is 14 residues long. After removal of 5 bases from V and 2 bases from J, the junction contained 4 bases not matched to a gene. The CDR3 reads CASSGRTGAYEQYF. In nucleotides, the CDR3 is TGTGCCAGCAGCGGGAGGACAGGGGCCTACGAGCAGTACTTC.

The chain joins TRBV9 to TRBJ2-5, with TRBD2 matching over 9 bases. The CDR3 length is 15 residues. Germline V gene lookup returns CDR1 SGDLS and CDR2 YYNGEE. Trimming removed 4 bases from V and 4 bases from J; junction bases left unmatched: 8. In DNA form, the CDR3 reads TGTGCCAGCAGCTCACAGGCGGGGGGGATAGAGACCCAGTACTTC. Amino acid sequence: CASSSQAGGIETQYF. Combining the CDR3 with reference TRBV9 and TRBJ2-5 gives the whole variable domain DSGVTQTPKHLITATGQRVTLRCSPRSGDLSVYWYQQSLDQGLQFLIQYYNGEERAKGNILERFSAQQFPDLHSELNLSSLELGDSALYFCASSSQAGGIETQYFGPGTRLLVL.

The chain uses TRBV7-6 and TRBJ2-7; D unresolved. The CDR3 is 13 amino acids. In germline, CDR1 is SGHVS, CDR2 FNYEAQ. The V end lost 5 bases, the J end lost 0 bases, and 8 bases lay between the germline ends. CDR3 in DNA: TGTGCCAGCAGCCCCCACTCCTCCTACGAGCAGTACTTC. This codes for CASSPHSSYEQYF.

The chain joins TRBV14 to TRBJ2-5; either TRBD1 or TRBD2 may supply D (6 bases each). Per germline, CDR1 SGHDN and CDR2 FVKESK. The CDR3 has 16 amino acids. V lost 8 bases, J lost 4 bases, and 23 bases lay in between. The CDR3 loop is CASSMGARRVTETQYF. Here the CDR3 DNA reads TGTGCCAGCTCAATGGGGGCCCGGAGGGTGACAGAGACCCAGTACTTC.

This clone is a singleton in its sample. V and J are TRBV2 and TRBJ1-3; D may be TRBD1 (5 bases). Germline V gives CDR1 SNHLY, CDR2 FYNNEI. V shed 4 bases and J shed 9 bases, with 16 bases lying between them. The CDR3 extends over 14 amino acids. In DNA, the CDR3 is TGTGCCAGCAGTGTGGAGGGGAATTGGGGCACCATATATTTT. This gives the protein CASSVEGNWGTIYF.

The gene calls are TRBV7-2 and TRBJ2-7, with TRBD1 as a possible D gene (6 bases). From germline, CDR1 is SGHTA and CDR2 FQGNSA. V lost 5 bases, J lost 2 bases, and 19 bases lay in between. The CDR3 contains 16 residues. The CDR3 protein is CASSLVAFQGPYEQYF. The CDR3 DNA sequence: TGTGCCAGCAGCCTAGTGGCGTTTCAGGGGCCCTACGAGCAGTACTTC.

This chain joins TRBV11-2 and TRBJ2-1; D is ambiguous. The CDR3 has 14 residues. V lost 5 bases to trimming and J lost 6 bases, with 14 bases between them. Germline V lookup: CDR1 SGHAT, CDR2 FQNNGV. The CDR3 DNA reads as TGTGCCAGCAGCGCCGGGCTAGGCTCCAATGAGCAGTTCTTC. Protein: CASSAGLGSNEQFF.

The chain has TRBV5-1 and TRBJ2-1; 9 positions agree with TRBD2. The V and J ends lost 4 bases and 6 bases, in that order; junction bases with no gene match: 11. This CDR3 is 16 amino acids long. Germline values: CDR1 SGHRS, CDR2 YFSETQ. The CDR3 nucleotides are TGCGCCAGCAGCCTGGCCCCGGGACTAGCCCTCAATGAGCAGTTCTTC. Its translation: CASSLAPGLALNEQFF.

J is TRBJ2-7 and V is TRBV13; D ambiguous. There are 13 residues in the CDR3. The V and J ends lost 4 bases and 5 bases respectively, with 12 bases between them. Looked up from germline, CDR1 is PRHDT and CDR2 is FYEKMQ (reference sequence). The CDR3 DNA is TGTGCCAGCAGCTCCTCCCCTGGCCACGAGCAGTACTTC. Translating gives CASSSSPGHEQYF.

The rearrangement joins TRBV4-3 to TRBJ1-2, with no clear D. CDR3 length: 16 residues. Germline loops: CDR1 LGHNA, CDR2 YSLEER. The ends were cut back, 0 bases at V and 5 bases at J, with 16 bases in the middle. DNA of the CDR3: TGCGCCAGCAGCCAAGAGCCAACCTCCTCGTGGTATGGCTACACCTTC. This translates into CASSQEPTSSWYGYTF.

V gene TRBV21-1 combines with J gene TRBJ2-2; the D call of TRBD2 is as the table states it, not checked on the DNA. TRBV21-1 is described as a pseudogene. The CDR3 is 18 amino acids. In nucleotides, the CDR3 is TGTGCCAGCAGCAAAGAGGGCCTAGCGGGGGGTTGTACCGGGGAGCTGTTTTTT. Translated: CASSKEGLAGGCTGELFF.

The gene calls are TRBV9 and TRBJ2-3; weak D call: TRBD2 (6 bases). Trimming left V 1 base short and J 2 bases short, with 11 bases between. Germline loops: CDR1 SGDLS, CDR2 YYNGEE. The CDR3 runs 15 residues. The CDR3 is CASSVITSPTDTQYF. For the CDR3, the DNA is TGTGCCAGCAGCGTAATAACTAGCCCCACAGATACGCAGTATTTT.

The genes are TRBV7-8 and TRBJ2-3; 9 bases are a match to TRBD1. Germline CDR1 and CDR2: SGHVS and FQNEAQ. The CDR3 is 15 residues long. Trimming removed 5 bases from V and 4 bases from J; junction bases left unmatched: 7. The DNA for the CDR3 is TGTGCCAGCAGCGCCTCCGGGACAGGGCCAGATACGCAGTATTTT. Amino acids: CASSASGTGPDTQYF.

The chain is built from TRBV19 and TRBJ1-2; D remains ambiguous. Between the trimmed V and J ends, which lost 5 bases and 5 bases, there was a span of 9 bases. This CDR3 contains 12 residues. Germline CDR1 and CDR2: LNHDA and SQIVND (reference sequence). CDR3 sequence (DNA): TGTGCCAGTAGTGCTGCGGTATATGGCTACACCTTC. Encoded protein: CASSAAVYGYTF. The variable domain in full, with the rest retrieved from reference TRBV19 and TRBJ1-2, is DGGITQSPKYLFRKEGQNVTLSCEQNLNHDAMYWYRQDPGQGLRLIYYSQIVNDFQKGDIAEGYSVSREKKESFPLTVTSAQKNPTAFYLCASSAAVYGYTFGSGTRLTVV.

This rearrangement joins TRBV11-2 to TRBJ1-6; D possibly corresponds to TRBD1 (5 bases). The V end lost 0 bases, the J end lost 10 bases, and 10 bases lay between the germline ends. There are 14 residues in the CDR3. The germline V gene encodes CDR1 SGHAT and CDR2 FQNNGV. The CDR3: CASSLEAGLSPLHF. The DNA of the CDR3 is TGTGCCAGCAGCTTAGAGGCAGGGCTGTCACCCCTCCACTTT.

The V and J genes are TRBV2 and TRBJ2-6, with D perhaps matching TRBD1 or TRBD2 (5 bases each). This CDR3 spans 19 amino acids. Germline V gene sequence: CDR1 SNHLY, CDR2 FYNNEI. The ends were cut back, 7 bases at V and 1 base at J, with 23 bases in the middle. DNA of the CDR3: TGTGCCAGCACGGTAGGTCGGGGACCGCTGATTTCTGGGGCCAACGTCCTGACTTTC. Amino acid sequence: CASTVGRGPLISGANVLTF.

CDR3 bases: TGTGCCAGCAGTTACCCGGGGCTCCAAGTCAACGAGCAGTACTTC. Residues: CASSYPGLQVNEQYF. This sequence joins TRBV6-5 and TRBJ2-7, with D perhaps TRBD1 or TRBD2 (5 bases each). CDR1 MNHEY and CDR2 SVGAGI come from the germline V gene. With 2 bases removed from V and 5 bases from J, the gap between germline ends came to 16 bases. The CDR3 is 15 amino acids.